Below, one TCR beta chain is given with its context. The antigen remains unidentified. Per germline, CDR1 GTSNPN and CDR2 SVGIG (reference sequence). V shed 0 bases, J shed 0 bases, and the junction held 18 bases outside the gene matches. This CDR3 has 22 residues. The data are from a study of graft-versus-host responses after intestinal transplantation. Study in general: Transplantation in recipients was multivisceral, liver-intestinal, or isolated intestinal. All recipients were given anti-thymocyte globulin induction, and tacrolimus and steroids were then administered for approximately 3 years.

Profiling relied on immunoSEQ multiplex PCR, and the TCRdb table lists in-frame clones only, not all of them. The sample holds some 110,000 clones, less than 95% seen once. Whole-study findings and limits: The marrow of recipients harbored GvH clones, and ileum or blood showed some of them first. Where graft-donor T cell macrochimerism was present, patients had high graft-versus-host to host-versus-graft clonal ratios in allografts.

The chain couples TRBV30 to TRBJ2-3; 13 nucleotides match TRBD2. Sequences were derived from unstimulated CD4+ T cells sorted from spleen or lymph node cells, sampled before intestinal transplant. The sequence was obtained from a human donor who received an intestinal transplant. CDR3 nucleotide sequence: TGTGCCTGGAGTGTAAAAGTTGGGAAACTAGCGGGGGGGATCCTTAGCACAGATACGCAGTATTTT. This translates into CAWSVKVGKLAGGILSTDTQYF.